The TCR beta chain under discussion was sequenced for a study of OX40 agonist ivuxolimab in advanced cancers. Overall study context: Intravenous ivuxolimab was administered to patients every 2 weeks at 0.01 to 10 mg/kg. Findings and caveats of the study: Within 6 weeks, CD4+ and CD8+ blood T cells expanded clonally at 0.1 to 3.0 mg/kg. The 0.1-3.0 mg/kg partial responders had among the lowest clonal expansion. Expanded clones were, on average, more numerous among CD8+ T cells than CD4+.

As to this clone: The antigen is undetermined.

Measured with immunoSEQ multiplex PCR; TCRdb has only the in-frame clones, and not every one. Among about 69,000 clones listed, almost 90% were seen once. Sequenced here: CD4+ or CD8+ T cells sorted from blood, sampled in a trial of the OX40 agonist ivuxolimab. This clonotype was obtained from an adult with an advanced solid tumor such as melanoma, head and neck, liver or kidney cancer.

The chain's CDR3 is CASSKTGESRYEQYF. The CDR3 DNA sequence: TGTGCCAGCAGTAAAACAGGGGAGAGTCGCTACGAGCAGTACTTC. This chain links TRBV28 with TRBJ2-7; 7 bases align to TRBD1. V shed 5 bases and J 3 bases; nucleotides not matched to a gene: 10. The CDR3 sequence is 15 residues long. Germline V gives CDR1 MDHEN, CDR2 SYDVKM.